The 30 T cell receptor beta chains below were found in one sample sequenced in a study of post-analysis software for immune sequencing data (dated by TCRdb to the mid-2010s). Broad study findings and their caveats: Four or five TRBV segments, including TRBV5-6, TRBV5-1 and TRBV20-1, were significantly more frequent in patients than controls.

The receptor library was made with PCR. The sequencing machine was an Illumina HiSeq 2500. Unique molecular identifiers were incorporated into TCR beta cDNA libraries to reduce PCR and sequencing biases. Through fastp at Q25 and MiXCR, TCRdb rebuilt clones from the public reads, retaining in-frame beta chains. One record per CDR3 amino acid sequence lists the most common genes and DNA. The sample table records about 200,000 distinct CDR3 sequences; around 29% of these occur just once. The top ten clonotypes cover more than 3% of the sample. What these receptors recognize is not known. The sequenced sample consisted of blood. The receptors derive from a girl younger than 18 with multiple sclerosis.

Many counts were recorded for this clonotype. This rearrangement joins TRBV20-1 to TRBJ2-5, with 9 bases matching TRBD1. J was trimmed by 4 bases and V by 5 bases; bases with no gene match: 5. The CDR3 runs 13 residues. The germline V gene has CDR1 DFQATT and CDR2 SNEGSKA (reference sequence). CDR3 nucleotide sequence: TGCAGTGCTTTACAGGGGGCCAGAGAGACCCAGTACTTC. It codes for CSALQGARETQYF.

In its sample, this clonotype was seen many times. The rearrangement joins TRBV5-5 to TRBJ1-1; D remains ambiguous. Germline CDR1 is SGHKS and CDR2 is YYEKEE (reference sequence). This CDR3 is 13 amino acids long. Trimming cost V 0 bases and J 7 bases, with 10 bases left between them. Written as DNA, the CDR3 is TGTGCCAGCAGCTTGGTACCTAAGGGTGAAGCTTTCTTT. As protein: CASSLVPKGEAFF.

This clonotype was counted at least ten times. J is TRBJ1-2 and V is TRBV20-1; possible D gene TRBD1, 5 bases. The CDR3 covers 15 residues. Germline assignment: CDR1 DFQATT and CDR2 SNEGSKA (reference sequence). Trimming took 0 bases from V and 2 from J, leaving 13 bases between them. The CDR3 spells CSARDSWGPNYGYTF. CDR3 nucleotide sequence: TGCAGTGCTAGAGATAGTTGGGGACCCAACTATGGCTACACCTTC.

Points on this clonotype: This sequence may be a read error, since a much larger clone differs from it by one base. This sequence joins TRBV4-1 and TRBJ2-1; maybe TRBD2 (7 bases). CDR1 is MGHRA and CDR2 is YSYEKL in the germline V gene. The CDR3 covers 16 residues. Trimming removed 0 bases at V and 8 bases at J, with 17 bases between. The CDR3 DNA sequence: TGCGCCAGCAGCCAAGATCCGGGGGGCCTTAACGATGAGCAGTTCTTC. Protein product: CASSQDPGGLNDEQFF.

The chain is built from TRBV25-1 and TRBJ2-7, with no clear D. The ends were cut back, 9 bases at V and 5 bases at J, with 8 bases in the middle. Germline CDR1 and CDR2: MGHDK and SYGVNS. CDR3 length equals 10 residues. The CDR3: CASLANEQYF. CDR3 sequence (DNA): TGTGCCAGTCTTGCCAACGAGCAGTACTTC.

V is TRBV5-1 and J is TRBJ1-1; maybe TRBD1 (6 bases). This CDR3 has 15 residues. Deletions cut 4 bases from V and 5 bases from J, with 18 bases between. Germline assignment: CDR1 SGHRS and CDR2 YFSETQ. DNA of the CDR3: TGCGCCAGCAGCCTAAGGACGGGAGGGGGGACTGAAGCTTTCTTT. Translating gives CASSLRTGGGTEAFF.

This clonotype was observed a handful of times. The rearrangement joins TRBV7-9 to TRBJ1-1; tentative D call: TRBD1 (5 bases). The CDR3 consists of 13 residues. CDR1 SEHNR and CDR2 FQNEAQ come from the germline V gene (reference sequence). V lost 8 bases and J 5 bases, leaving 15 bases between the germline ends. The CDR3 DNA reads TGTGCCAGCCGCCCGGGGGGTGGGACTGAAGCTTTCTTT. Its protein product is CASRPGGGTEAFF.

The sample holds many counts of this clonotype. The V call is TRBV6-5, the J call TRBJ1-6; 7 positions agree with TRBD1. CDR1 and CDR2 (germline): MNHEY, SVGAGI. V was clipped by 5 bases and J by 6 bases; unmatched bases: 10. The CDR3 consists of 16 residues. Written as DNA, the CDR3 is TGTGCCAGCAGTGGGGGGACAGTAGCAATTAATTCACCCCTCCACTTT. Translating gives CASSGGTVAINSPLHF.

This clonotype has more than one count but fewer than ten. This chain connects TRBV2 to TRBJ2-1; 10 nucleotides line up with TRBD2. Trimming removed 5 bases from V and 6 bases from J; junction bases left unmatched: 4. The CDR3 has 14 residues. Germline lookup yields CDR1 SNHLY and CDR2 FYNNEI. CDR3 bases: TGTGCCAGCAGTATTAGCGGGGGGATCAATGAGCAGTTCTTC. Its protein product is CASSISGGINEQFF.

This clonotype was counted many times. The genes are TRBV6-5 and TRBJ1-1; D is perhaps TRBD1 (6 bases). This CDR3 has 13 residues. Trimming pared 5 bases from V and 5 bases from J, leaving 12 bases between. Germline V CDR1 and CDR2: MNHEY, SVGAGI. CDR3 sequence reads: CASSKQGSTEAFF. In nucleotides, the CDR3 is TGTGCCAGCAGTAAACAGGGATCAACTGAAGCTTTCTTT.

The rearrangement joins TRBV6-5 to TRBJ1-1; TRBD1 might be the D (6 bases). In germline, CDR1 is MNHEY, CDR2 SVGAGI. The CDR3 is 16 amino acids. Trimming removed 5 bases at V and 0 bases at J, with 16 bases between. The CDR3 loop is CASSRTGKGMNTEAFF. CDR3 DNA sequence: TGTGCCAGCAGTCGAACAGGGAAAGGGATGAACACTGAAGCTTTCTTT.

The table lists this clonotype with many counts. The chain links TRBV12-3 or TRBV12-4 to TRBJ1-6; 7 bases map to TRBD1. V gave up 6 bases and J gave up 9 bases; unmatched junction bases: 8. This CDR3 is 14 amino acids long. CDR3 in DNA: TGTGCCAGCAGCTCCGGGACAGCGGCTTCACCCCTCCACTTT. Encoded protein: CASSSGTAASPLHF.

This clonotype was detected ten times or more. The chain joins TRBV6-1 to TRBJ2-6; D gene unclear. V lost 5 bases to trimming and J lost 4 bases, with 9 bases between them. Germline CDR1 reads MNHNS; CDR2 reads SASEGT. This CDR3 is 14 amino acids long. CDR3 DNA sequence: TGTGCCAGCAGTAAGTCTGGAGGGGCCAACGTCCTGACTTTC. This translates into CASSKSGGANVLTF.

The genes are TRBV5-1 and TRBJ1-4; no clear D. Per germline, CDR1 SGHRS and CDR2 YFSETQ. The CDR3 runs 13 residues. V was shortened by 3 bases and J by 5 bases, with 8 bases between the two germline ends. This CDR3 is CASSSDRNEKLFF. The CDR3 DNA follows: TGCGCCAGCAGCTCTGACCGGAATGAAAAACTGTTTTTT.

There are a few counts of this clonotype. CDR3 residues: CSAAGTRSAGELFF. The DNA of the CDR3 is TGCAGTGCGGCGGGGACTCGCTCGGCCGGGGAGCTGTTTTTT. The chain couples TRBV20-1 to TRBJ2-2, with D perhaps TRBD2 (6 bases). CDR1 DFQATT and CDR2 SNEGSKA come from the germline V gene (reference sequence). V dropped 6 bases and J dropped 6 bases, with 17 bases sitting between them. The length of the CDR3 is 14 residues.

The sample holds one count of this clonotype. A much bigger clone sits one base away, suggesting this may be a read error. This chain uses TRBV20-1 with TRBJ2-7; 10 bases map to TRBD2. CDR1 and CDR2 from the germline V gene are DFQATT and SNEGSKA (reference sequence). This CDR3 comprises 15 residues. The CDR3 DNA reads TGCGGTGCTAGAGATCCTAGCGGGAGTGGGTACGAGCAGTACTTC. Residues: CGARDPSGSGYEQYF.

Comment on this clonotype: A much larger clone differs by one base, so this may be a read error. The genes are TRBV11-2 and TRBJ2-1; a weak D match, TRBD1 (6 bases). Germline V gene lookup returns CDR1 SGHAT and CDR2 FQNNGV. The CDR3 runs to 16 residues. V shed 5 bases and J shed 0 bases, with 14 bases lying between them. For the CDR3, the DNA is TGTGCCAGCAGCAAAGGGCAGGGGAACTCCTACAATGAGCAGTTCTTC. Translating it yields CASSKGQGNSYNEQFF.

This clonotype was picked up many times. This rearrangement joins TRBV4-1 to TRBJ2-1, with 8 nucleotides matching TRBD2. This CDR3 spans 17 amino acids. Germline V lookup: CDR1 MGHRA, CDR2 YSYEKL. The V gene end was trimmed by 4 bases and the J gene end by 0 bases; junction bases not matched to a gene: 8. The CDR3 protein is CASSPWTSQSSYNEQFF. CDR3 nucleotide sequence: TGCGCCAGCAGCCCTTGGACTAGCCAGAGCTCCTACAATGAGCAGTTCTTC.

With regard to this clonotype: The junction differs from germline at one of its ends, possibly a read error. The CDR3 nucleotides read TGTGCCAGTAGGATAGACTCGGGGGATGAGCAGTTCTTC. This codes for CASRIDSGDEQFF. The chain employs TRBV19 and TRBJ2-1; perhaps TRBD2 as D (6 bases). Germline V CDR1 and CDR2: LNHDA, SQIVND (reference sequence). The length of the CDR3 is 13 residues.

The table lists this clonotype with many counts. CDR3 in amino acids: CSVEGAGEETQYF. The CDR3 DNA reads TGCAGCGTTGAAGGGGCAGGGGAGGAGACCCAGTACTTC. This chain uses TRBV29-1 with TRBJ2-5; tentatively, D is TRBD1 (6 bases). The CDR3 covers 13 residues. In germline, CDR1 is SQVTM, CDR2 ANQGSEA. Trimming shortened V by 1 base and J by 5 bases, and 11 bases separated the two germline ends.

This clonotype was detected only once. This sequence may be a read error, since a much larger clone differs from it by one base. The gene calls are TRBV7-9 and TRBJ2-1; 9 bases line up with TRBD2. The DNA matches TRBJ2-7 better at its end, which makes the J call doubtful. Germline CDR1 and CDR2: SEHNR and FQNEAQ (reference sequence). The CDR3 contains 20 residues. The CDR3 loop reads CASSPALSSGRHSSYNEQYF. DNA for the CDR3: TGTGCCAGCAGCCCGGCCTTGAGTAGCGGGAGACACTCCTCCTACAATGAGCAGTACTTC.

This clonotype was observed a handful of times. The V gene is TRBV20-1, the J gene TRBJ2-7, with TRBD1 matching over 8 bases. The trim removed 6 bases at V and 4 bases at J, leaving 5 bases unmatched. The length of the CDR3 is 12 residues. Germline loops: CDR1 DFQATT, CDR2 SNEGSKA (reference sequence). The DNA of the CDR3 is TGCAGTGCCCGGACAGGGCAGTACGAGCAGTACTTC. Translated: CSARTGQYEQYF.

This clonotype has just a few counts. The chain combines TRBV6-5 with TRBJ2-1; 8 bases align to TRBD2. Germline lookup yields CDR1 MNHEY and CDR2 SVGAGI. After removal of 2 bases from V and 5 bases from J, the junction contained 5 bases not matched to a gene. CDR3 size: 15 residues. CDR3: CASSYGAGGHNEQFF. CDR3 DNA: TGTGCCAGCAGTTACGGGGCGGGAGGTCACAATGAGCAGTTCTTC.

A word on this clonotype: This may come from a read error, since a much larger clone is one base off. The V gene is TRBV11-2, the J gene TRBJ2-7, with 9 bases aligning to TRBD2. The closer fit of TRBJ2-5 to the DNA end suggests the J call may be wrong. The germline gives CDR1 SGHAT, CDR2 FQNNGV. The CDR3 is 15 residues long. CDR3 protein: CASSFKREVHKTQYF. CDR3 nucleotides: TGTGCCAGCAGCTTCAAGCGGGAGGTTCATAAGACCCAGTACTTC.

Here the CDR3 DNA reads TGTGCCAGCAGCCTGGCGGGGGCCACGAGCTCCTACAATGAGCAGTTCTTC. Translated, it gives CASSLAGATSSYNEQFF. The chain carries TRBV14 and TRBJ2-1; possibly TRBD2 for D (7 bases). CDR1 is SGHDN and CDR2 is FVKESK in the germline V gene. V gave up 4 bases and J gave up 0 bases, with 16 bases separating them. The CDR3 has 17 residues.

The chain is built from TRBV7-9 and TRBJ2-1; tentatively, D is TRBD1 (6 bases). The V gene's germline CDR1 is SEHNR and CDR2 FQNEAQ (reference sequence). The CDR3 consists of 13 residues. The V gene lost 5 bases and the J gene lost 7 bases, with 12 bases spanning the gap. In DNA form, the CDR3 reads TGTGCCAGCAGCCGACCAGGGGTTAATGAGCAGTTCTTC. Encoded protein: CASSRPGVNEQFF.

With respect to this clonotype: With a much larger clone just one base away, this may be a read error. CDR3 sequence: CGARPRTSGSLPDTQYF. CDR3 sequence (DNA): TGCGGTGCTAGACCGAGGACTAGCGGGAGTTTGCCAGATACGCAGTATTTT. The rearrangement joins TRBV20-1 to TRBJ2-3; 13 bases are a match to TRBD2. The germline V gene has CDR1 DFQATT and CDR2 SNEGSKA (reference sequence). This CDR3 region has 17 residues.

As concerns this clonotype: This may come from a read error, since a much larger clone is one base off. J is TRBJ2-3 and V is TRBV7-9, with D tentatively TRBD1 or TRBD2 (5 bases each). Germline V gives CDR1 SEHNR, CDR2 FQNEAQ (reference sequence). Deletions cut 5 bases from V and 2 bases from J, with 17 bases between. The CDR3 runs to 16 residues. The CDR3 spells CASSPSGRYSTDTQYF. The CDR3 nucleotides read TGTGCCAGCAGCCCTTCGGGGCGGTATTCCACAGATACGCAGTATTTT.

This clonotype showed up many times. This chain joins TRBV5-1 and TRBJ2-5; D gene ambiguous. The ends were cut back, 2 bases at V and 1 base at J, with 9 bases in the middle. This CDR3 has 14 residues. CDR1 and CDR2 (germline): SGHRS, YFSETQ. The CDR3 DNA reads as TGCGCCAGCAGCTTATCCCAAATCCAAGAGACCCAGTACTTC. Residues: CASSLSQIQETQYF.

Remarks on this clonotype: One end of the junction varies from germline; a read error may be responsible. The CDR3 spells CATSRDGQRTDTLYF. In DNA, the CDR3 is TGTGCCACCAGCAGAGATGGACAGCGCACAGATACGCTGTATTTT. The chain is built from TRBV15 and TRBJ2-3; a weak D match, TRBD1 (6 bases). CDR3 length: 15 residues. CDR1 is LNHNV, CDR2 YYDKDF, per germline (reference sequence).